A selection of T cell receptor beta chains follows, all from one sample in a study of blood T cell repertoires in COVID-19. Assay used: immunoSEQ multiplex PCR; TCRdb lists only in-frame clones, some missing. The data show a few hundred thousand clones, over 75% seen once. Sequencing was performed on peripheral blood. The receptors here all came from a human donor in a cohort sampled during active COVID-19. CDR3s include the opening cysteine and the closing phenylalanine or tryptophan.

v_call cdr3_aa
TRBV2 CASIQTSGVVNEQFF
TRBV7-2 CASSPGRERSYNSPLHF
TRBV6-5 CASIGTGPDTQYF
TRBV30 CAWSRTGNTEAFF
TRBV15 CATSRGLRGPNYGYTF
TRBV15 CATSWTGINEQYF
TRBV2 CASSPEDNEQFF
TRBV30 CAWSPTDRGWVQPQHF
TRBV5-1 CASSQAGQGALFTGELFF
TRBV9 CASSPGLRDGYTF
TRBV2 CASKFEGNTEAFF
TRBV10-3 CAISHPMEGGYEQYF
TRBV24-1 CATSDPGTGGDTQYF
TRBV5-4 CASSFLELDTQYF
TRBV7-2 CASSLTSRLRNYGYTF
TRBV24-1 CATSEGDRSYGYTF
TRBV25-1 CASSPSDSYGYTF
TRBV3-1/TRBV3-2 CASSLRARTDTQYF
TRBV12-2 CASRTNQPQHF
TRBV18 CASSPSLNTGELFF
TRBV5-8 CASSLQGSVAGELFF
TRBV6-5 CASSYRAGQPQHF
TRBV19 CASSIESTDTQYF
TRBV28 CASSPPGDRRTEAFF
TRBV6-5 CASSYSGANYGYTF
TRBV27 CASSFGSIVNEQFF
TRBV18 CASSPTSAKGTQYF
TRBV5-4 CASSSRDRENTIYF
TRBV21-1 CASSTLPTPFSYEQYF
TRBV5-5 CASGGTGTLDTQYF
TRBV19 CASSNSRGGKIYEQYF
TRBV20-1 CSARRGYEQYF
TRBV7-2 CASSSGAHNYGYTF
TRBV25-1 CASRGGTEAFF
TRBV27 CATKGQNYGYTF
TRBV10-3 CAISEQGALDGYTF
TRBV7-9 CASSLGTEEYYGYTF
TRBV4-1 CASSQAGTGRGYTF
TRBV28 CASSPRGTPSYEQYF
TRBV6-5 CATCALGLGYGYTF
TRBV11-1 CASSFATGDYGYTF
TRBV29-1 CSVEDSAYGYTF
TRBV5-1 CASSQRGGPTDTQYF
TRBV4-1 CASSQDRTVEAFF
TRBV6-1 CASSDLFPYGYTF
TRBV29-1 CSVPGQKSDEQYF
TRBV6-5 CASSYGGSNQPQHF
TRBV24-1 CATSDPGLATNEQFF
TRBV6-5 CASGSGGRDTQYF
TRBV5-6 CASSPQGNYGYTF
TRBV7-9 CASSLALLGRYGYTF
TRBV7-2 CASSSRTSGITDTQYF
TRBV15 CATSRGQGADTQFF
TRBV9 CASSEPPGGMGYGYTF
TRBV3-1/TRBV3-2 CASSQVGRASGGLPSYNEQFF
TRBV29-1 CSVSQGMAKNIQYF
TRBV29-1 CSVGHTGGKENTIYF
TRBV27 CASSLGGSVPTEAFF
TRBV9 CASSQSDYEQYF